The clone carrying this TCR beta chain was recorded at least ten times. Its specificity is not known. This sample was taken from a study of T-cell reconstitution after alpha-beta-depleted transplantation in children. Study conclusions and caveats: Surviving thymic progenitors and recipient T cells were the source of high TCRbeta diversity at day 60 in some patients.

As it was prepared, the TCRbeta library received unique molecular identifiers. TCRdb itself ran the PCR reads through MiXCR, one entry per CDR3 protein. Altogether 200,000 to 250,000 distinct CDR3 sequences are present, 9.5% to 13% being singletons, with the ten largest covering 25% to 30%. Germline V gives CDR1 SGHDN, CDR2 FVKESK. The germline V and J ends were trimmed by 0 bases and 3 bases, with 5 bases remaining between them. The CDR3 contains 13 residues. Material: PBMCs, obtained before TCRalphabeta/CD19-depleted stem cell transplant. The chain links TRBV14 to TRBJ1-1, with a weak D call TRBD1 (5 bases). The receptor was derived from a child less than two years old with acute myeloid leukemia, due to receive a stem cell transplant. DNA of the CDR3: TGTGCCAGCAGCCAAGACAGGGACACTGAAGCTTTCTTT. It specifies CASSQDRDTEAFF.